This TCR beta chain was recovered during a study of blood T cell repertoires in COVID-19. Profiled with immunoSEQ multiplex PCR; TCRdb holds only in-frame clones, not every one. This sample has some 300,000 clones, with just under 85% found just once. V lost 0 bases to trimming and J lost 0 bases, with 9 bases between them. CDR1 is MNHEY and CDR2 is SMNVEV in the germline V gene (reference sequence). The length of the CDR3 is 16 residues. This clone has only one observation. This receptor was identified in a woman between 50 and 59 years old with active or convalescent COVID-19. The sequencing sample was made of peripheral blood. The chain has TRBV27 and TRBJ2-1; D remains unclear. CDR3 sequence (DNA): TGTGCCAGCAGTTTATCGGCCGCAGGCTCCTACAATGAGCAGTTCTTC. Its translation is CASSLSAAGSYNEQFF.